The 30 T cell receptor beta chains listed next were all sequenced from one sample in a study of long-term antiretroviral therapy in people with HIV. The assay, immunoSEQ v3.0, was run at survey level. TCRdb keeps only in-frame clones here, not all; method: immunoSEQ multiplex PCR. The sample holds around 15,000 clones, about 80% seen once. The specimen was unsorted PBMCs, collected 2.1 years after starting antiretroviral therapy. The receptors were sampled from a man aged 35 to 55 with HIV.

This sequence joins TRBV6-8 and TRBJ2-7; the match to TRBD1 covers 11 bases. V lost 7 bases, J lost 2 bases, and 4 bases stayed unmatched. The length of the CDR3 is 14 residues. The germline V gene encodes CDR1 MNHGY and CDR2 SAAAGT. CDR3: CASIGTGGTYEQYF. In DNA form, the CDR3 reads TGTGCCAGCATTGGGACAGGGGGGACCTACGAGCAGTACTTC.

A single count supports this clone. The chain recombines TRBV23-1 with TRBJ2-6; no definite D call. TRBV23-1 is an ORF, and what it does is uncertain. This CDR3 has 17 residues. V was cut by 0 bases and J by 4 bases, with 13 bases left in between. CDR3 in DNA: TGCGCCAGCAGTCAATCCTTACCGCACGGGGGGGCCAACGTCCTGACTTTC. It translates to CASSQSLPHGGANVLTF.

This chain connects TRBV11-2 to TRBJ1-1; no clear D. Trimming cost V 4 bases and J 0 bases, with 12 bases left between them. Germline CDR1 SGHAT, CDR2 FQNNGV. CDR3 size: 15 residues. The CDR3 DNA reads as TGTGCCAGCAGCTCTTCGACATACATGAACACTGAAGCTTTCTTT. This translates into CASSSSTYMNTEAFF.

For the CDR3, the DNA is TGTGCCAGTAGTATCCCGGGACAGGAAGAAGCTTTCTTT. Translated: CASSIPGQEEAFF. The V call is TRBV19, the J call TRBJ1-1; the match to TRBD1 covers 8 bases. Losses at the gene ends were 3 bases for V and 8 bases for J; bases not matched to a gene: 5. Germline V CDR1 and CDR2: LNHDA, SQIVND (reference sequence). This CDR3 is 13 amino acids long.

The chain combines TRBV19 with TRBJ1-5, with a possible D match to TRBD1 (5 bases). The CDR3 runs 14 residues. The germline CDR1 and CDR2 sequences are LNHDA and SQIVND (reference sequence). V was pared by 3 bases and J by 1 base, with 7 bases between. The CDR3 DNA follows: TGTGCCAGTAGTATCGGGGCAAGCAATCAGCCCCAGCATTTT. Amino acid sequence: CASSIGASNQPQHF.

The chain carries TRBV19 and TRBJ1-4, with TRBD1 identical over 7 bases. Looked up from germline, CDR1 is LNHDA and CDR2 is SQIVND (reference sequence). The CDR3 sequence is 16 residues long. V was clipped by 6 bases and J by 5 bases; unmatched bases: 12. This CDR3 is CASRPTGRGSNEKLFF. CDR3 bases: TGTGCCAGTAGACCGACAGGGAGGGGATCAAATGAAAAACTGTTTTTT.

Sample share makes this clone medium-sized. The gene calls are TRBV27 and TRBJ1-2; D call uncertain. Looked up from germline, CDR1 is MNHEY and CDR2 is SMNVEV (reference sequence). Deletions cut 4 bases from V and 6 bases from J, with 12 bases between. The CDR3 has 13 residues. The DNA for the CDR3 is TGTGCCAGCAGTTACACAGTTTTCGATGGCTACACCTTC. Protein sequence: CASSYTVFDGYTF.

V and J are TRBV2 and TRBJ1-1; 7 nucleotides match TRBD1. V trimming: 3 bases; J trimming: 1 base; junction bases outside the gene matches: 5. The CDR3 covers 15 residues. Germline CDR1 is SNHLY and CDR2 is FYNNEI. In nucleotides, the CDR3 is TGTGCCAGCAGTGACCAGGGGGTTCCGAACACTGAAGCTTTCTTT. It codes for CASSDQGVPNTEAFF.

V is TRBV7-9 and J is TRBJ2-7, with no clear D. Germline V gives CDR1 SEHNR, CDR2 FQNEAQ (reference sequence). Between the trimmed V and J ends, which lost 0 bases and 0 bases, there was a span of 6 bases. The CDR3 contains 14 residues. CDR3 in DNA: TGTGCCAGCAGCTTAGCAGAGGTCTCCTACGAGCAGTACTTC. This codes for CASSLAEVSYEQYF. Together with reference TRBV7-9 and TRBJ2-7, the CDR3 gives the full variable domain: DTGVSQNPRHKITKRGQNVTFRCDPISEHNRLYWYRQTLGQGPEFLTYFQNEAQLEKSRLLSDRFSAERPKGSFSTLEIQRTEQGDSAMYLCASSLAEVSYEQYFGPGTRLTVT.

CDR3 in DNA: TGTGCCAGCAGTTACAGGGGGTTCGGTTCACCCCTCCACTTT. Protein product: CASSYRGFGSPLHF. The chain is built from TRBV6-5 and TRBJ1-6; the D gene is possibly TRBD1 (6 bases). Germline loops: CDR1 MNHEY, CDR2 SVGAGI. This CDR3 contains 14 residues. Trimming pared 2 bases from V and 9 bases from J, leaving 11 bases between.

The V gene is TRBV7-2, the J gene TRBJ2-7; D call uncertain. The length of the CDR3 is 15 residues. From germline, CDR1 is SGHTA and CDR2 FQGNSA. Trimming took 5 bases from V and 1 from J, leaving 15 bases between them. In DNA form, the CDR3 reads TGTGCCAGCAGCCAAACAACGGGCCGATCCTACGAGCAGTACTTC. This gives the protein CASSQTTGRSYEQYF.

This rearrangement joins TRBV19 to TRBJ1-1; tentative D call: TRBD1 (5 bases). This CDR3 has 13 amino acids. Germline values: CDR1 LNHDA, CDR2 SQIVND (reference sequence). Trimming pared 3 bases from V and 4 bases from J, leaving 9 bases between. CDR3 in DNA: TGTGCCAGTAGTATGGGGGTGAGCACTGAAGCTTTCTTT. It translates to CASSMGVSTEAFF.

This clone turned up a few times. The rearrangement uses TRBV30 and TRBJ1-6, with TRBD1 matching 10 bases. The CDR3 sequence is 15 residues long. Trimming cost V 0 bases and J 7 bases; bases outside gene matches: 3. Germline V lookup: CDR1 GTSNPN, CDR2 SVGIG (reference sequence). The CDR3 DNA is TGTGCCTGGAGTGTTTTGGGACAGGGGAATTCACCCCTCCACTTT. Amino acids: CAWSVLGQGNSPLHF.

For the CDR3, the DNA is TGTGCCAGCAGCCCCGGCCGGGGAACCTATGGCTACACCTTC. It encodes CASSPGRGTYGYTF. This chain connects TRBV5-4 to TRBJ1-2, with no clear D. CDR3 length: 14 residues. V shed 4 bases and J shed 4 bases, with 14 bases lying between them. In germline, CDR1 is SGHNT, CDR2 YYREEE (reference sequence).

The CDR3 region has the DNA TGCGCCAGCAGTACCGAGGGCTACAATGAGCAGTTCTTC. This translates into CASSTEGYNEQFF. The chain combines TRBV5-1 with TRBJ2-1, with D possibly TRBD2 on 5 matching bases. Per the germline V gene, CDR1 is SGHRS and CDR2 is YFSETQ. V was shortened by 5 bases and J by 3 bases, with 9 bases between the two germline ends. The CDR3 is 13 residues long.

The chain is built from TRBV11-3 and TRBJ1-1; D unclear. This CDR3 comprises 14 residues. Trimming shortened V by 2 bases and J by 2 bases, and 9 bases separated the two germline ends. Germline V gene sequence: CDR1 SGHNT, CDR2 YENEEA. The CDR3 DNA sequence: TGTGCCAGCAGCTTAATCAGCGGAAACACTGAAGCTTTCTTT. Its translation: CASSLISGNTEAFF.

The chain carries TRBV11-3 and TRBJ1-4; no reliable D call. The CDR3 extends over 14 amino acids. V was clipped by 2 bases and J by 7 bases, with 11 bases between them. Germline CDR1 reads SGHNT; CDR2 reads YENEEA. CDR3 DNA: TGTGCCAGCAGCTTAAGGGCGATGAGTGAAAAACTGTTTTTT. It codes for CASSLRAMSEKLFF.

The chain joins TRBV2 to TRBJ1-5; D not resolved. CDR1 is SNHLY, CDR2 FYNNEI, per germline. V was clipped by 3 bases and J by 0 bases, with 6 bases between them. The CDR3 is 14 amino acids. CDR3 protein: CASSDRGSNQPQHF. The CDR3 DNA is TGTGCCAGCAGTGACCGTGGTAGCAATCAGCCCCAGCATTTT. Based on the CDR3 plus reference TRBV2 and TRBJ1-5, the full variable domain is EPEVTQTPSHQVTQMGQEVILRCVPISNHLYFYWYRQILGQKVEFLVSFYNNEISEKSEIFDDQFSVERPDGSNFTLKIRSTKLEDSAMYFCASSDRGSNQPQHFGDGTRLSIL.

This sequence joins TRBV10-2 and TRBJ1-5, with D unresolved. Germline assignment: CDR1 WSHSY and CDR2 SAAADI. This CDR3 is 16 amino acids long. Trimming removed 3 bases at V and 2 bases at J, with 14 bases between. CDR3 sequence (DNA): TGCGCCAGCAGTGAAGCTCCGGTCGTTGGCAATCAGCCCCAGCATTTT. Protein product: CASSEAPVVGNQPQHF.

The table lists this clone with a few counts. This chain joins TRBV4-2 and TRBJ2-7; 9 nucleotides line up with TRBD1. Germline-derived CDR1 and CDR2 are LGHNA and YNFKEQ. After removal of 2 bases from V and 1 base from J, the junction contained 9 bases not matched to a gene. This CDR3 is 17 amino acids long. The CDR3 sequence is CASSQSPGTGMSYEQYF. CDR3 nucleotides: TGTGCCAGCAGCCAATCTCCGGGGACAGGGATGTCCTACGAGCAGTACTTC.

The rearrangement joins TRBV12-5 to TRBJ1-6; TRBD1 might be the D (6 bases). Trimming stripped 1 base from V and 10 bases from J, with 14 bases between. Germline V lookup: CDR1 LGHNT, CDR2 FRNRAP. This CDR3 has 15 residues. CDR3 bases: TGTGCTAGTGGTTTGGCTCTCACACAGGGATCACCCCTCCACTTT. Amino acid sequence: CASGLALTQGSPLHF.

V gene TRBV5-1 combines with J gene TRBJ1-1; tentative D call: TRBD1 (6 bases). CDR3 length equals 15 residues. Between the trimmed V and J ends, which lost 3 bases and 1 base, there was a span of 13 bases. Germline V gives CDR1 SGHRS, CDR2 YFSETQ. Written as DNA, the CDR3 is TGCGCCAGCAGCTCACCAGGGGCCCAGAACACTGAAGCTTTCTTT. Its translation: CASSSPGAQNTEAFF. The entire variable domain, with the rest obtained from reference TRBV5-1 and TRBJ1-1, is as follows: KAGVTQTPRYLIKTRGQQVTLSCSPISGHRSVSWYQQTPGQGLQFLFEYFSETQRNKGNFPGRFSGRQFSNSRSEMNVSTLELGDSALYLCASSSPGAQNTEAFFGQGTRLTVV.

The chain uses TRBV5-1 and TRBJ2-1; 8 bases are a match to TRBD1. CDR1 SGHRS and CDR2 YFSETQ come from the germline V gene. After removal of 0 bases from V and 9 bases from J, the junction contained 11 bases not matched to a gene. This CDR3 comprises 16 residues. Here the CDR3 reads CASSLEYGTGAGEQFF. The DNA of the CDR3 is TGCGCCAGCAGCTTGGAATACGGGACAGGAGCAGGTGAGCAGTTCTTC.

The chain couples TRBV6-5 to TRBJ1-1, with D hard to call. Trimming cost V 5 bases and J 0 bases, with 7 bases left between them. Germline lookup yields CDR1 MNHEY and CDR2 SVGAGI. This CDR3 contains 13 residues. The CDR3 nucleotides are TGTGCCAGCAGTACCAGCCTGAACACTGAAGCTTTCTTT. Residues: CASSTSLNTEAFF.

This chain connects TRBV6-1 to TRBJ2-3; weak D call: TRBD1 (5 bases). V was shortened by 7 bases and J by 4 bases, with 9 bases between the two germline ends. This CDR3 comprises 12 residues. Germline CDR1 is MNHNS and CDR2 is SASEGT. The CDR3 loop is CASTETADTQYF. CDR3 nucleotides: TGTGCCAGCACCGAGACAGCAGATACGCAGTATTTT.

Only one count was recorded for this clone. The rearrangement joins TRBV6-6 to TRBJ1-4, with 7 bases identical to TRBD1. The CDR3 is 14 residues long. In germline, CDR1 is MNHNY, CDR2 SVGAGI (reference sequence). Trimming at V came to 7 bases and at J to 8 bases, leaving 10 bases not matched to a gene. The CDR3 DNA sequence: TGTGCCAGCATCGACGGGACAGTCGGAGAAAAACTGTTTTTT. Protein sequence: CASIDGTVGEKLFF.

The gene calls are TRBV27 and TRBJ2-1; D not resolved. Trimming removed 7 bases from V and 6 bases from J, with 7 bases in between. The germline V gene encodes CDR1 MNHEY and CDR2 SMNVEV (reference sequence). The CDR3 contains 11 residues. The CDR3 coding sequence is TGTGCCAGCACATTCTTCAATGAGCAGTTCTTC. Translating it yields CASTFFNEQFF.

The chain employs TRBV27 and TRBJ2-3, with 14 bases lining up with TRBD2. Germline CDR1 MNHEY, CDR2 SMNVEV (reference sequence). The V and J ends lost 4 bases and 1 base, in that order; junction bases with no gene match: 1. The CDR3 sequence is 16 residues long. CDR3 sequence: CASSSGLAGGTDTQYF. The CDR3 nucleotides are TGTGCCAGCAGTTCGGGACTAGCGGGGGGCACAGATACGCAGTATTTT.

The chain couples TRBV2 to TRBJ1-2; unclear D gene. The CDR3 is 13 amino acids. Germline CDR1 is SNHLY and CDR2 is FYNNEI. The ends were cut back, 7 bases at V and 6 bases at J, with 15 bases in the middle. The chain's CDR3 is CASIFGWRDGYTF. For the CDR3, the DNA is TGTGCCAGCATTTTCGGGTGGCGTGATGGCTACACCTTC.

J is TRBJ2-7 and V is TRBV5-4; 10 bases line up with TRBD2. The CDR3 is 15 residues long. Germline CDR1 and CDR2: SGHNT and YYREEE (reference sequence). The V gene end was trimmed by 1 base and the J gene end by 6 bases; junction bases not matched to a gene: 7. CDR3 protein: CASSLSSGGPGEQYF. Written as DNA, the CDR3 is TGTGCCAGCAGCTTGAGTAGCGGGGGGCCGGGCGAGCAGTACTTC.